This TCR beta chain was recovered during a study of T cells in Graves' hyperthyroidism and ophthalmopathy. General study points: Model predictions of ophthalmopathy came a median 6.5 months before onset. Most clonotypes that expanded in the thyroid above 0.001 also showed up in blood.

Amplified regions were TCR beta CDR3 sequences from RNA transcripts. First-round RT-PCR of the TCR CDR3 relied on the HTBI primer set. TCRdb fed the multiplex PCR reads into MiXCR, producing one record per CDR3 protein. Of over 550,000 distinct CDR3 sequences in the sample, approximately 15% were seen once. The diagnoses drew upon clinical symptoms, serum thyroxine and TRAb, thyroid ultrasound and orbital computed tomography. The PBMCs were sourced from fresh peripheral blood (less than 11 ml). As for this clonotype: No antigen is known for it.

The origin of this receptor is a woman aged 18 to 35 with Graves' hyperthyroidism. The specimen was blood.

CDR3 region: CASSQVTGMGETQYF. For the CDR3, the DNA is TGCGCCAGCAGCCAAGTGACAGGGATGGGGGAGACCCAGTACTTC. V usage is TRBV4-3 and J usage is TRBJ2-5; 7 bases fit TRBD1. The germline CDR1 and CDR2 sequences are LGHNA and YSLEER. Losses at the gene ends were 1 base for V and 5 bases for J; bases not matched to a gene: 7. The CDR3 runs 15 residues.